The 17 T cell receptor beta chains below come from one sample, sequenced in a study of CD8+ T cells in alopecia areata listed by TCRdb under 2018. The intended sense of this specimen's time point label: about 5 months on oral tofacitinib. The meaning of the sample's treatment or condition label: oral pan-JAK inhibitor, 5-10 mg twice daily. The method was the immunoSEQ multiplex PCR assay. For TCR sequencing, RNA was extracted from every sample and reverse transcribed into cDNA to serve as template. TCRdb stores this immuneACCESS table with in-frame sequences only. Part of the clones is absent; in the studies checked, under half of the shortfall reflects unresolved V genes, and no reason is known for the rest. The sample records fewer than 350,000 clones, 58% of which are singletons. Roughly 1.8% of the sample lies in the top ten. This material consisted of CD4+ T cells sorted from blood, taken at week 24, from a patient treated with tofacitinib. These receptors originate from a human donor with alopecia areata.

The J gene is TRBJ2-1, the V gene TRBV12-5, with D tentatively TRBD2 (5 bases). V was pared by 0 bases and J by 6 bases, with 12 bases between. Germline V gene lookup returns CDR1 LGHNT and CDR2 FRNRAP. The CDR3 sequence is 15 residues long. The CDR3 region has the DNA TGTGCTAGTGGTTTGGTACGAGGTCGGGGCAATGAGCAGTTCTTC. Protein product: CASGLVRGRGNEQFF.

CDR3 residues: CATTIDGLQYNEQFF. The CDR3 region has the DNA TGTGCCACCACTATCGACGGGCTTCAGTACAATGAGCAGTTCTTC. The chain carries TRBV15 and TRBJ2-1; D gene ambiguous. Trimming shortened V by 7 bases and J by 4 bases, and 17 bases separated the two germline ends. This CDR3 is built from 15 residues. Looked up from germline, CDR1 is LNHNV and CDR2 is YYDKDF (reference sequence).

The rearrangement uses TRBV6-5 and TRBJ1-3, with 7 bases identical to TRBD1. Losses at the gene ends were 6 bases for V and 4 bases for J; bases not matched to a gene: 3. Germline V gene lookup returns CDR1 MNHEY and CDR2 SVGAGI. The CDR3 totals 13 residues. CDR3 amino acids: CASRRDSGNTIYF. In nucleotides, the CDR3 is TGTGCCAGCAGGCGGGACAGCGGAAACACCATATATTTT.

There are a few counts of this clone. V and J are TRBV29-1 and TRBJ2-4; maybe TRBD1 (5 bases). The CDR3 sequence is 17 residues long. V shed 5 bases and J shed 6 bases, with 26 bases lying between them. CDR1 and CDR2 (germline): SQVTM, ANQGSEA. The CDR3 spells CSVSPRVGPLSRNIQYF. The CDR3 DNA follows: TGCAGCGTTTCCCCCAGGGTAGGGCCCCTGTCCAGAAACATTCAGTACTTC.

There are a few counts of this clone. The chain couples TRBV11-2 to TRBJ2-1; D not resolved. Germline lookup yields CDR1 SGHAT and CDR2 FQNNGV. V was clipped by 5 bases and J by 1 base, with 3 bases between them. The CDR3 loop spans 12 amino acids. Here the CDR3 DNA reads TGTGCCAGCAGCGCTTCCTACAATGAGCAGTTCTTC. Translated: CASSASYNEQFF.

This clone was picked up many times. This chain uses TRBV28 with TRBJ1-6; weak D call: TRBD1 (5 bases). The V gene lost 7 bases and the J gene lost 7 bases, with 17 bases spanning the gap. This CDR3 region has 15 residues. The germline gives CDR1 MDHEN, CDR2 SYDVKM. The CDR3 region is CASTPLGQRNSPLHF. The CDR3 DNA follows: TGTGCCAGCACCCCGCTGGGGCAGAGAAATTCACCCCTCCACTTT. The full variable domain, rest sourced from reference TRBV28 and TRBJ1-6, is DVKVTQSSRYLVKRTGEKVFLECVQDMDHENMFWYRQDPGLGLRLIYFSYDVKMKEKGDIPEGYSVSREKKERFSLILESASTNQTSMYLCASTPLGQRNSPLHFGNGTRLTVT.

The rearrangement uses TRBV18 and TRBJ2-1; D may be TRBD2 (6 bases). Germline CDR1 and CDR2: KGHSH and LQKENI. V was clipped by 3 bases and J by 7 bases, with 10 bases between them. The CDR3 spans 13 residues. CDR3 sequence reads: CASSPAEGNEQFF. For the CDR3, the DNA is TGTGCCAGCTCACCCGCGGAGGGAAATGAGCAGTTCTTC.

The CDR3 spells CASSLVDGAYEQYF. The CDR3 DNA reads as TGTGCCAGCAGCCTAGTAGACGGAGCCTACGAGCAGTACTTC. V usage is TRBV5-6 and J usage is TRBJ2-7; unclear D gene. This CDR3 region has 14 residues. The germline V gene has CDR1 SGHDT and CDR2 YYEEEE. V lost 4 bases and J lost 2, with 13 bases in between.

This clone was observed a handful of times. Other DNA sequences in this specimen translate into the identical CDR3. This rearrangement joins TRBV30 to TRBJ1-1; possible D gene TRBD1, 5 bases. V lost 4 bases to trimming and J lost 5 bases, with 8 bases between them. The CDR3 loop spans 11 amino acids. Germline V CDR1 and CDR2: GTSNPN, SVGIG (reference sequence). CDR3: CAWNRGTEAFF. The DNA of the CDR3 is TGTGCCTGGAACCGGGGGACTGAAGCTTTCTTT.

This chain joins TRBV4-1 and TRBJ1-4; unclear D gene. V lost 4 bases and J lost 5, with 11 bases in between. This CDR3 is 14 amino acids long. Germline V lookup: CDR1 MGHRA, CDR2 YSYEKL. The DNA for the CDR3 is TGCGCCAGCAGCCTGCAACAGTTGAATGAAAAACTGTTTTTT. Translation gives CASSLQQLNEKLFF.

This clone appeared a few times. The rearrangement joins TRBV6-5 to TRBJ1-2; 8 bases are shared with TRBD1. V was clipped by 5 bases and J by 7 bases; unmatched bases: 6. This CDR3 is built from 13 residues. CDR1 and CDR2 (germline): MNHEY, SVGAGI. The CDR3 sequence is CASSLTGGGGYTF. Written as DNA, the CDR3 is TGTGCCAGCAGTCTTACAGGGGGAGGTGGCTACACCTTC.

The CDR3 bases are TGTGCCAGCAGTGATAGAGGGAACTATGGCTACACCTTC. Residues: CASSDRGNYGYTF. The chain joins TRBV2 to TRBJ1-2; D is unclear. Germline V gene lookup returns CDR1 SNHLY and CDR2 FYNNEI. The ends were cut back, 3 bases at V and 2 bases at J, with 7 bases in the middle. The CDR3 loop spans 13 amino acids.

This clone occurred a few times. The V call is TRBV29-1, the J call TRBJ2-7, with D unresolved. Trimming removed 4 bases at V and 2 bases at J, with 9 bases between. This CDR3 region has 12 residues. The V gene's germline CDR1 is SQVTM and CDR2 ANQGSEA. The CDR3 DNA reads as TGCAGCGTTGTCCTGGTTGCCTACGAGCAGTACTTC. Its translation: CSVVLVAYEQYF.

This chain links TRBV5-1 with TRBJ2-3; D perhaps matches TRBD1 (6 bases). The CDR3 covers 15 residues. V lost 2 bases to trimming and J lost 5 bases, with 15 bases between them. Looked up from germline, CDR1 is SGHRS and CDR2 is YFSETQ. Here the CDR3 DNA reads TGCGCCAGCAGCTTAGATCAACAGGGTGGAGATACGCAGTATTTT. It is translated as CASSLDQQGGDTQYF.

The CDR3 region is CASSGSNSAGANVLTF. The CDR3, as DNA: TGTGCCAGCAGCGGATCTAATTCGGCTGGGGCCAACGTCCTGACTTTC. The gene calls are TRBV2 and TRBJ2-6; D is undetermined. Germline-derived CDR1 and CDR2 are SNHLY and FYNNEI. Trimming took off 6 bases at V and 2 bases at J, with 14 bases between the two ends. CDR3 length equals 16 residues.

The V gene is TRBV18, the J gene TRBJ2-7; D might be TRBD1 (5 bases). The germline CDR1 and CDR2 sequences are KGHSH and LQKENI. With 6 bases removed from V and 3 bases from J, the gap between germline ends came to 12 bases. The CDR3 spans 13 residues. In nucleotides, the CDR3 is TGTGCCAGCTCGGAAGACAGAAACTACGAGCAGTACTTC. This codes for CASSEDRNYEQYF.

The chain links TRBV7-2 to TRBJ1-2, with D unclear. V shed 0 bases and J shed 8 bases, with 10 bases lying between them. The CDR3 covers 13 residues. Germline CDR1 is SGHTA and CDR2 is FQGNSA. CDR3 nucleotide sequence: TGTGCCAGCAGCTTAGCCCCGGTCCAGGGCTACACCTTC. Its translation: CASSLAPVQGYTF.